Each of the 29 T cell receptor beta chains below was sequenced from the same sample in a study of CD8+ T cells in alopecia areata. Treatment given: oral pan-JAK inhibitor, 5-10 mg twice daily. Reverse transcribed after extraction, RNA yielded cDNA as the sequencing template. Method: immunoSEQ multiplex PCR; TCRdb's copy keeps in-frame clones and lacks some. Of about 180,000 clones in the sample, around half were seen once. This material consisted of CD8+ T cells sorted from blood, taken at week 24, from a patient treated with tofacitinib. Receptors were obtained from a human donor with alopecia areata.

A word on this clone: This likely came from a read error, as a far larger clone is one base away. The chain carries TRBV7-8 and TRBJ1-2; D gene unclear. V was trimmed by 5 bases and J by 4 bases, leaving 11 bases between them. This CDR3 comprises 13 residues. Looked up from germline, CDR1 is SGHVS and CDR2 is FQNEAQ. CDR3 amino acids: CASSQSNSYGYTF. CDR3 nucleotides: TGTGCCAGCAGCCAATCGAACAGCTATGGCTACACCTTC. The complete variable domain, with remaining parts taken from reference TRBV7-8 and TRBJ1-2, reads GAGVSQSPRYKVAKRGQDVALRCDPISGHVSLFWYQQALGQGPEFLTYFQNEAQLDKSGLPSDRFFAERPEGSVSTLKIQRTQQEDSAVYLCASSQSNSYGYTFGSGTRLTVV.

J is TRBJ1-6 and V is TRBV4-3; maybe TRBD1 (5 bases). Germline values: CDR1 LGHNA, CDR2 YSLEER. The CDR3 loop spans 13 amino acids. V shed 4 bases and J shed 10 bases, with 11 bases lying between them. CDR3 sequence reads: CASSPGAGSPLHF. CDR3 nucleotides: TGCGCCAGCAGCCCCGGGGCTGGGTCACCCCTCCACTTT.

The J gene is TRBJ1-1, the V gene TRBV4-1; D is possibly TRBD1 (5 bases). Per germline, CDR1 MGHRA and CDR2 YSYEKL. V dropped 0 bases and J dropped 2 bases, with 19 bases sitting between them. This CDR3 has 18 amino acids. The CDR3 region is CASSQDESLGGLNTEAFF. Here the CDR3 DNA reads TGCGCCAGCAGCCAAGATGAATCTCTCGGGGGATTAAACACTGAAGCTTTCTTT.

This chain uses TRBV6-1 with TRBJ2-2, with TRBD1 matching 7 bases. CDR3 length: 15 amino acids. Trimming removed 3 bases from V and 0 bases from J; junction bases left unmatched: 1. The germline V gene encodes CDR1 MNHNS and CDR2 SASEGT. The CDR3 here is CASSDGTANTGELFF. The CDR3 DNA is TGTGCCAGCAGTGACGGGACAGCGAACACCGGGGAGCTGTTTTTT.

The sample holds a few counts of this clone. The chain carries TRBV29-1 and TRBJ1-2; D is perhaps TRBD1 (6 bases). There are 13 residues in the CDR3. V dropped 3 bases and J dropped 5 bases, with 13 bases sitting between them. The germline CDR1 and CDR2 sequences are SQVTM and ANQGSEA. The DNA of the CDR3 is TGCAGCGTTGACGGGGGGGCCGATTATGGCTACACCTTC. Translating gives CSVDGGADYGYTF.

This chain joins TRBV9 and TRBJ2-7, with TRBD2 matching over 8 bases. Per the germline V gene, CDR1 is SGDLS and CDR2 is YYNGEE. V dropped 4 bases and J dropped 6; count of bases not matched to a gene: 3. This CDR3 spans 12 amino acids. The CDR3 nucleotides are TGTGCCAGCAGCCGGGGGGGTAGCGAGCAGTACTTC. As protein: CASSRGGSEQYF.

This CDR3 reads CAWSVTGSGELFF. CDR3 coding DNA: TGTGCCTGGAGTGTAACTGGTTCCGGGGAGCTGTTTTTT. The gene calls are TRBV30 and TRBJ2-2; D call uncertain. Trimming removed 0 bases at V and 6 bases at J, with 8 bases between. The CDR3 loop spans 13 amino acids. From germline, CDR1 is GTSNPN and CDR2 SVGIG (reference sequence).

The chain has TRBV29-1 and TRBJ2-3; D unclear. CDR1 is SQVTM, CDR2 ANQGSEA, per germline. CDR3 length: 16 amino acids. Trimming cost V 4 bases and J 0 bases, with 17 bases left between them. CDR3 in DNA: TGCAGCGTTGCAAATGGGTCTCCTACTAGCACAGATACGCAGTATTTT. This sequence encodes CSVANGSPTSTDTQYF.

V usage is TRBV7-8 and J usage is TRBJ2-3; 7 positions agree with TRBD2. There are 15 residues in the CDR3. Per the germline V gene, CDR1 is SGHVS and CDR2 is FQNEAQ. The V gene end was trimmed by 2 bases and the J gene end by 4 bases; junction bases not matched to a gene: 6. The CDR3 is CASSLTALAADTQYF. The CDR3, as DNA: TGTGCCAGCAGCTTAACCGCCCTAGCGGCAGATACGCAGTATTTT.

A remark on this clone: This specimen includes other DNA sequences encoding the same CDR3. V is TRBV5-6 and J is TRBJ2-1; no reliable D call. The germline V and J ends were trimmed by 0 bases and 0 bases, with 4 bases remaining between them. Germline CDR1 reads SGHDT; CDR2 reads YYEEEE. The CDR3 is 14 residues long. CDR3 nucleotides: TGTGCCAGCAGCTTGGGGGGCTCCTACAATGAGCAGTTCTTC. Translation gives CASSLGGSYNEQFF.

This clone was seen only a few times. The rearrangement links TRBV4-3 to TRBJ1-1; TRBD1 might be the D (5 bases). This CDR3 region has 17 residues. V lost 0 bases and J lost 3, with 17 bases in between. Germline lookup yields CDR1 LGHNA and CDR2 YSLEER. Here the CDR3 reads CASSQDQGGFEDTEAFF. The CDR3, as DNA: TGCGCCAGCAGCCAAGACCAGGGAGGTTTTGAGGACACTGAAGCTTTCTTT.

A few counts support this clone. This sequence joins TRBV12-5 and TRBJ2-1; D not certain. V was clipped by 7 bases and J by 7 bases, with 5 bases between them. Germline CDR1 and CDR2: LGHNT and FRNRAP. CDR3 length equals 10 residues. CDR3 region: CASAGNEQFF. The CDR3 nucleotides are TGTGCTAGTGCCGGGAATGAGCAGTTCTTC. The full variable domain, rest sourced from reference TRBV12-5 and TRBJ2-1, is DARVTQTPRHKVTEMGQEVTMRCQPILGHNTVFWYRQTMMQGLELLAYFRNRAPLDDSGMPKDRFSAEMPDATLATLKIQPSEPRDSAVYFCASAGNEQFFGPGTRLTVL.

The chain combines TRBV7-6 with TRBJ2-5; D remains ambiguous. The CDR3 is 12 amino acids. Germline CDR1 is SGHVS and CDR2 is FNYEAQ. V was pared by 1 base and J by 4 bases, with 4 bases between. The DNA for the CDR3 is TGTGCCAGCAGCTTAGAAAGAGAGACCCAGTACTTC. Translating it yields CASSLERETQYF.

This clone was detected a few times. The chain couples TRBV7-2 to TRBJ2-1; no clear D gene. The CDR3 length is 12 residues. CDR1 is SGHTA, CDR2 FQGNSA, per germline. Trimming removed 5 bases from V and 3 bases from J, with 5 bases in between. The chain's CDR3 is CASSPNYNEQFF. The CDR3 region has the DNA TGTGCCAGCAGCCCGAACTACAATGAGCAGTTCTTC.

This clone was detected only a few times. The gene calls are TRBV4-3 and TRBJ2-7; D unclear. Trimming left V 0 bases short and J 3 bases short, with 9 bases between. The germline V gene has CDR1 LGHNA and CDR2 YSLEER. CDR3 length equals 14 residues. The CDR3 region is CASSQDSGYYEQYF. The CDR3 DNA reads as TGCGCCAGCAGCCAAGACTCAGGCTACTACGAGCAGTACTTC.

This clone has more than one count but fewer than ten. The CDR3 is CASEEGGGYTF. CDR3 DNA: TGTGCCAGCGAAGAGGGGGGAGGCTACACCTTC. The rearrangement joins TRBV10-3 to TRBJ1-2; D might be TRBD1 (6 bases). V was shortened by 10 bases and J by 8 bases, with 14 bases between the two germline ends. Per the germline V gene, CDR1 is ENHRY and CDR2 is SYGVKD. This CDR3 comprises 11 residues.

This chain joins TRBV28 and TRBJ2-1; unclear D gene. Germline V gene data show CDR1 as MDHEN and CDR2 as SYDVKM. The CDR3 has 15 residues. V lost 5 bases and J lost 0, with 11 bases in between. CDR3 DNA: TGTGCCAGCAGTCCCCTCAAGAGCTCCTACAATGAGCAGTTCTTC. Amino acid sequence: CASSPLKSSYNEQFF.

The V gene is TRBV18, the J gene TRBJ2-5; TRBD1 might be the D (8 bases). Germline assignment: CDR1 KGHSH and CDR2 LQKENI. CDR3 length equals 14 residues. V was shortened by 6 bases and J by 5 bases, with 16 bases between the two germline ends. In DNA form, the CDR3 reads TGTGCCAGCTCCCCAGAACAGGGGGGGGAGACCCAGTACTTC. Its protein is CASSPEQGGETQYF.

The V gene is TRBV10-3, the J gene TRBJ2-5; D assignment may be TRBD1 or TRBD2 (5 bases each). The J call may not be correct, given that the DNA end is closer to TRBJ2-7. CDR1 and CDR2 from the germline V gene are ENHRY and SYGVKD. CDR3 length: 13 amino acids. Written as DNA, the CDR3 is TGTGCCATCAGTGAACGGGGCCCTTACGAGCAGTACTTC. Protein sequence: CAISERGPYEQYF.

About this clone: At one boundary the junction diverges from the germline segment, which might be a read error. The rearrangement joins TRBV27 to TRBJ1-3; D perhaps matches TRBD1 (5 bases). CDR1 MNHEY and CDR2 SMNVEV come from the germline V gene (reference sequence). The CDR3 consists of 13 residues. CDR3 residues: CASSLSWGNTIYF. In DNA form, the CDR3 reads TGTGCCAGCAGTCTATCCTGGGGGAACACCATATATTTT.

The chain links TRBV10-2 to TRBJ1-6, with TRBD1 matching 7 bases. After removal of 5 bases from V and 6 bases from J, the junction contained 4 bases not matched to a gene. The CDR3 consists of 14 residues. CDR1 WSHSY and CDR2 SAAADI come from the germline V gene. The chain's CDR3 is CASSLDRSNSPLHF. CDR3 DNA: TGCGCCAGCAGTTTGGACAGGTCTAATTCACCCCTCCACTTT.

This chain connects TRBV13 to TRBJ2-3; D not resolved. The CDR3 is made up of 11 amino acids. CDR1 and CDR2 from the germline V gene are PRHDT and FYEKMQ (reference sequence). Between the trimmed V and J ends, which lost 5 bases and 6 bases, there was a span of 6 bases. The CDR3 DNA is TGTGCCAGCAGCCTCTCGGATACGCAGTATTTT. It codes for CASSLSDTQYF.

In DNA form, the CDR3 reads TGTGCCAGCAGCTTACAGGGTTTTTGGACTGAAGCTTTCTTT. Residues: CASSLQGFWTEAFF. The genes are TRBV5-6 and TRBJ1-1; tentatively, D is TRBD1 (6 bases). The CDR3 totals 14 residues. V was trimmed by 2 bases and J by 5 bases, leaving 13 bases between them. Germline V gene data show CDR1 as SGHDT and CDR2 as YYEEEE.

J is TRBJ1-5 and V is TRBV30; D remains unclear. The V end lost 2 bases, the J end lost 5 bases, and 13 bases lay between the germline ends. CDR1 and CDR2 from the germline V gene are GTSNPN and SVGIG (reference sequence). This CDR3 contains 14 residues. The CDR3 loop is CAWSYAVGYQPQHF. The CDR3 DNA is TGTGCCTGGAGTTACGCCGTAGGGTATCAGCCCCAGCATTTT.

The chain carries TRBV14 and TRBJ2-3, with 10 bases fitting TRBD2. This CDR3 spans 16 amino acids. Looked up from germline, CDR1 is SGHDN and CDR2 is FVKESK. After removal of 4 bases from V and 2 bases from J, the junction contained 6 bases not matched to a gene. The CDR3, as DNA: TGTGCCAGCAGCCGACTTCTAGCGGGGGACACAGATACGCAGTATTTT. Translation gives CASSRLLAGDTDTQYF.

The chain is built from TRBV5-1 and TRBJ1-2, with TRBD1 matching over 7 bases. CDR3 length: 15 amino acids. Germline V lookup: CDR1 SGHRS, CDR2 YFSETQ. V lost 4 bases and J lost 6; bases outside the gene matches: 12. Here the CDR3 DNA reads TGCGCCAGCAGCGACCCCGAGACAGGGATGGATGGCTACACCTTC. Translating it yields CASSDPETGMDGYTF.

The J gene is TRBJ2-7, the V gene TRBV11-2; 7 nucleotides align to TRBD1. V dropped 10 bases and J dropped 1; count of bases not matched to a gene: 4. Germline loops: CDR1 SGHAT, CDR2 FQNNGV. The CDR3 sequence is 12 residues long. CDR3 sequence: CATLGQSYEQYF. CDR3 nucleotides: TGTGCCACCCTGGGACAGTCCTACGAGCAGTACTTC.

Here the CDR3 reads CASSVSGAGRNEQFF. The CDR3 DNA is TGTGCCAGCAGCGTAAGTGGGGCCGGAAGGAATGAGCAGTTCTTC. The V gene is TRBV9, the J gene TRBJ2-1; maybe TRBD1 (5 bases). This CDR3 is 15 amino acids long. The germline CDR1 and CDR2 sequences are SGDLS and YYNGEE. The V end lost 1 base, the J end lost 7 bases, and 15 bases lay between the germline ends.

The V gene is TRBV30, the J gene TRBJ1-1, with unresolved D. From germline, CDR1 is GTSNPN and CDR2 SVGIG (reference sequence). V was cut by 2 bases and J by 6 bases, with 10 bases left in between. The CDR3 consists of 12 residues. DNA of the CDR3: TGTGCCTGGAGTCACCTCCCCTCTGAAGCTTTCTTT. Its translation is CAWSHLPSEAFF.